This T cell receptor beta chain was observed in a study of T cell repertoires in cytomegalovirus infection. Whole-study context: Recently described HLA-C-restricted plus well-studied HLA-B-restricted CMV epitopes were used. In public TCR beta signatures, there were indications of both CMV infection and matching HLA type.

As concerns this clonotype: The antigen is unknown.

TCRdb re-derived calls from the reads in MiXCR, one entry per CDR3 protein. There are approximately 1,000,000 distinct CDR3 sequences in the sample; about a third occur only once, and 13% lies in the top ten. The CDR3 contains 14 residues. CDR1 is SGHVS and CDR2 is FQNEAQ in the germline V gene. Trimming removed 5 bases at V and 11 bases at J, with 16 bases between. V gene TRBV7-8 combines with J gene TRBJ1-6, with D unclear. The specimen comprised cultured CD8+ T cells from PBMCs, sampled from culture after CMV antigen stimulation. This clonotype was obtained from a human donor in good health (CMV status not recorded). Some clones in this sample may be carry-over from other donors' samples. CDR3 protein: CASSQWTSGAPLHF. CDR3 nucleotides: TGTGCCAGCAGCCAATGGACGAGTGGGGCACCCCTCCACTTT.